Below, 7 T cell receptor beta chains from the same sample are listed, as sequenced in a study of naive and memory T cell subsets. The beta constant-region primer was an equimolar mix of two oligonucleotides covering TRBC1 and TRBC2. TCRdb reanalysed the UMI-ligation and nested PCR reads using MiXCR and keeps one entry per CDR3 protein. The repertoire consists of approximately 85,000 distinct CDR3 sequences, with roughly 7% occurring once and the leading ten covering 1.6%. The sample was central memory CD4+ T cells from blood. These receptors all come from a human donor in good health.

The sample holds many counts of this clonotype. The gene calls are TRBV25-1 and TRBJ2-1; tentative D call: TRBD2 (6 bases). The germline V gene encodes CDR1 MGHDK and CDR2 SYGVNS. The length of the CDR3 is 15 residues. V was cut by 4 bases and J by 10 bases, with 20 bases left in between. The CDR3 protein is CASSAHAWRGSEQFF. DNA for the CDR3: TGTGCCAGCAGTGCCCACGCTTGGAGGGGCAGCGAGCAGTTCTTC.

This clonotype occurred many times. The chain has TRBV30 and TRBJ2-3, with D hard to call. V lost 0 bases and J lost 0, with 4 bases in between. The CDR3 totals 13 residues. CDR1 and CDR2 from the germline V gene are GTSNPN and SVGIG (reference sequence). The CDR3 spells CAWSVGSTDTQYF. CDR3 nucleotide sequence: TGTGCCTGGAGTGTCGGCAGCACAGATACGCAGTATTTT.

This clonotype was found a few times. V gene TRBV7-9 combines with J gene TRBJ2-3; tentatively, D is TRBD1 or TRBD2 (6 bases each). The germline V gene has CDR1 SEHNR and CDR2 FQNEAQ (reference sequence). CDR3 length equals 11 residues. Trimming stripped 4 bases from V and 9 bases from J, with 8 bases between. CDR3 sequence reads: CASSSGATQYF. CDR3 nucleotide sequence: TGTGCCAGCAGCTCGGGGGCGACGCAGTATTTT.

In its sample, this clonotype was seen many times. This rearrangement joins TRBV7-9 to TRBJ2-6; D remains ambiguous. Germline values: CDR1 SEHNR, CDR2 FQNEAQ (reference sequence). V dropped 4 bases and J dropped 0 bases, with 16 bases sitting between them. The length of the CDR3 is 18 residues. The CDR3 region is CASSSATERISGANVLTF. The CDR3 DNA follows: TGTGCCAGCAGCTCGGCAACTGAACGGATCTCTGGGGCCAACGTCCTGACTTTC.

In this sample, this clonotype turned up many times. The chain uses TRBV19 and TRBJ1-1; D ambiguous. V was trimmed by 6 bases and J by 5 bases, leaving 13 bases between them. The germline V gene encodes CDR1 LNHDA and CDR2 SQIVND (reference sequence). The CDR3 extends over 13 amino acids. CDR3 in amino acids: CASRGVTGTEAFF. The CDR3 coding sequence is TGTGCCAGTAGGGGAGTAACGGGGACTGAAGCTTTCTTT.

A few counts support this clonotype. CDR3 coding DNA: TGTGCCAGCAGCTGGGGGAGGCAAGAGACCCAGTACTTC. Translating gives CASSWGRQETQYF. The chain uses TRBV7-2 and TRBJ2-5, with D tentatively TRBD2 (6 bases). The CDR3 runs 13 residues. CDR1 is SGHTA, CDR2 FQGNSA, per germline. V was trimmed by 4 bases and J by 2 bases, leaving 8 bases between them. The variable domain in full, with the rest retrieved from reference TRBV7-2 and TRBJ2-5, is GAGVSQSPSNKVTEKGKDVELRCDPISGHTALYWYRQSLGQGLEFLIYFQGNSAPDKSGLPSDRFSAERTGGSVSTLTIQRTQQEDSAVYLCASSWGRQETQYFGPGTRLLVL.

This clonotype was detected ten times or more. The chain combines TRBV9 with TRBJ2-4; no definite D call. CDR1 is SGDLS and CDR2 is YYNGEE in the germline V gene. V was cut by 1 base and J by 2 bases, with 13 bases left in between. The length of the CDR3 is 16 residues. The DNA for the CDR3 is TGTGCCAGCAGCGTATCCTGGGTTCCCCCCAAAAACATTCAGTACTTC. This translates into CASSVSWVPPKNIQYF.